The 17 T cell receptor beta chains below all came from one sample that was sequenced in a study of Ad26.COV2.S vaccination and SARS-CoV-2 variants. This sample's treatment: 15 to 20 received Ad26.COV2.S at low or high dose, single or two shots; about five received placebo; per-sample allocation not given. All samples were drawn on day 63, counting from the first vaccine or placebo injection. Assay used: immunoSEQ multiplex PCR; TCRdb lists only in-frame clones, some missing. The data contain about 500,000 clones, around 89% of them seen just once; the ten biggest clones take up 1.5% to 2%. The specimen was peripheral blood, collected in a trial of Ad26.COV2.S vaccine versus placebo. The receptors shown here come from a person between 18 and 59 years old who received the Ad26.COV2.S COVID-19 vaccine or a placebo.

CDR3 DNA: TGTGCCAGCAGCCAAGATTACCCGGGACTAGCGGGAGGAGATACGCAGTATTTT. Protein: CASSQDYPGLAGGDTQYF. The J gene is TRBJ2-3, the V gene TRBV3-1 (or the pseudogene TRBV3-2), with 15 bases that match TRBD2. V dropped 0 bases and J dropped 5; count of bases not matched to a gene: 6. Per germline, CDR1 LGHDT and CDR2 YNNKEL (reference sequence). The CDR3 has 18 amino acids.

The J gene is TRBJ2-7, the V gene TRBV2; TRBD1 aligns across 8 bases. V was clipped by 4 bases and J by 3 bases; unmatched bases: 5. The CDR3 sequence is 14 residues long. Germline-derived CDR1 and CDR2 are SNHLY and FYNNEI. The CDR3 coding sequence is TGTGCCAGCAGTGTTGGACAGGGCCTCTACGAGCAGTACTTC. This sequence encodes CASSVGQGLYEQYF.

The CDR3 reads CASTVGQGYNSPLHF. The CDR3 bases are TGTGCCAGTACCGTGGGACAGGGCTATAATTCACCCCTCCACTTT. The gene calls are TRBV19 and TRBJ1-6; 9 bases are shared with TRBD1. CDR1 and CDR2 (germline): LNHDA, SQIVND (reference sequence). V lost 7 bases to trimming and J lost 3 bases; unmatched junction nucleotides: 4. CDR3 size: 15 residues.

V usage is TRBV7-4 and J usage is TRBJ1-1; D is unresolved. Germline values: CDR1 SGHVT, CDR2 SQSDAQ. This CDR3 contains 13 residues. V lost 4 bases and J lost 12, with 18 bases in between. The CDR3 protein is CASSYRTPTGTFF. CDR3 coding DNA: TGTGCCAGCAGCTACCGGACCCCTACGGGAACTTTCTTT. Together with reference TRBV7-4 and TRBJ1-1, the CDR3 gives the full variable domain: GAGVSQSPRYKVAKRGRDVALRCDSISGHVTLYWYRQTLGQGSEVLTYSQSDAQRDKSGRPSGRFSAERPERSVSTLKIQRTEQGDSAVYLCASSYRTPTGTFFGQGTRLTVV.

This clone was seen only once. CDR3 DNA sequence: TGTGCCACCAGTGATTTCCCCGACAATGAGCAGTTCTTC. It codes for CATSDFPDNEQFF. The chain joins TRBV24-1 to TRBJ2-1; D is undetermined. Trimming took 1 base from V and 5 from J, leaving 5 bases between them. Germline V lookup: CDR1 KGHDR, CDR2 SFDVKD. The CDR3 loop spans 13 amino acids.

The V gene is TRBV27, the J gene TRBJ2-3; 11 bases are a match to TRBD2. The CDR3 length is 18 residues. Germline loops: CDR1 MNHEY, CDR2 SMNVEV (reference sequence). V gave up 7 bases and J gave up 0 bases; unmatched junction bases: 12. CDR3 in DNA: TGTGCCAGCACAGCGGTCCTAGCGGGGGGTTCTAGCACAGATACGCAGTATTTT. It is translated as CASTAVLAGGSSTDTQYF.

This chain connects TRBV6-4 to TRBJ1-6, with no clear D. CDR3 size: 14 residues. Germline V gene data show CDR1 as MRHNA and CDR2 as SNTAGT. Trimming shortened V by 6 bases and J by 6 bases, and 12 bases separated the two germline ends. CDR3 amino acids: CASSAGRRNSPLHF. As DNA, the CDR3 is TGTGCCAGCAGCGCGGGTCGGCGTAATTCACCCCTCCACTTT.

This chain uses TRBV19 with TRBJ2-3; 7 bases are shared with TRBD2. The length of the CDR3 is 14 residues. Trimming at V came to 6 bases and at J to 1 base, leaving 4 bases not matched to a gene. CDR1 and CDR2 from the germline V gene are LNHDA and SQIVND (reference sequence). This chain's CDR3 is CASSLTSGTDTQYF. CDR3 nucleotide sequence: TGTGCCAGTAGCCTAACTAGCGGCACAGATACGCAGTATTTT.

Comment on this clone: Germline is not matched at one junction end, which may reflect a read error. The chain combines TRBV5-4 with TRBJ1-2, with TRBD1 matching over 12 bases. The CDR3 spans 13 residues. CDR1 is SGHNT, CDR2 YYREEE, per germline (reference sequence). This chain's CDR3 is CASSVTGQGALSF. CDR3 nucleotides: TGTGCCAGCAGCGTGACGGGACAGGGGGCGTTATCCTTC.

The chain joins TRBV27 to TRBJ1-2; D may be TRBD1 (5 bases). The V gene lost 2 bases and the J gene lost 5 bases, with 12 bases spanning the gap. Per germline, CDR1 MNHEY and CDR2 SMNVEV (reference sequence). This CDR3 has 14 amino acids. This chain's CDR3 is CASSLDPGMYGYTF. CDR3 DNA sequence: TGTGCCAGCAGTTTAGATCCAGGGATGTATGGCTACACCTTC.

A remark on this clone: Other DNA sequences in the sample encode the same CDR3. The chain joins TRBV19 to TRBJ1-5; D gene ambiguous. Per the germline V gene, CDR1 is LNHDA and CDR2 is SQIVND (reference sequence). CDR3 length: 12 amino acids. V lost 2 bases and J lost 7, with 6 bases in between. CDR3 amino acids: CASSIMGQPQHF. CDR3 nucleotide sequence: TGTGCCAGTAGTATAATGGGGCAGCCCCAGCATTTT.

This clone has more than one count but fewer than ten. Germline is not matched at one junction end, which may reflect a read error. J is TRBJ1-1 and V is TRBV7-9; no definite D call. The CDR3 contains 12 residues. Per germline, CDR1 SEHNR and CDR2 FQNEAQ (reference sequence). CDR3 in amino acids: CASSLGELEAFF. The CDR3 DNA reads as TGTGCCAGCAGTTTAGGAGAACTTGAAGCTTTCTTT. The entire variable domain, with the rest obtained from reference TRBV7-9 and TRBJ1-1, is as follows: DTGVSQNPRHKITKRGQNVTFRCDPISEHNRLYWYRQTLGQGPEFLTYFQNEAQLEKSRLLSDRFSAERPKGSFSTLEIQRTEQGDSAMYLCASSLGELEAFFGQGTRLTVV.

V gene TRBV6-6 combines with J gene TRBJ2-1; the match to TRBD2 covers 8 bases. Germline lookup yields CDR1 MNHNY and CDR2 SVGAGI (reference sequence). This CDR3 is 16 amino acids long. The ends lost 0 bases at V and 5 bases at J; junction bases unmatched: 6. CDR3 sequence: CASSYSVSGIDNEQFF. The CDR3 DNA reads as TGTGCCAGCAGTTACTCGGTTAGCGGGATCGACAATGAGCAGTTCTTC.

This rearrangement joins TRBV9 to TRBJ2-5, with a tentative D call TRBD2 (6 bases). Germline CDR1 reads SGDLS; CDR2 reads YYNGEE. V lost 2 bases, J lost 5 bases, and 13 bases lay in between. The CDR3 has 14 residues. The CDR3 is CASSVGAGRETQYF. CDR3 DNA: TGTGCCAGCAGCGTTGGGGCGGGACGGGAGACCCAGTACTTC. Drawing the rest from reference TRBV9 and TRBJ2-5, the complete variable domain is DSGVTQTPKHLITATGQRVTLRCSPRSGDLSVYWYQQSLDQGLQFLIQYYNGEERAKGNILERFSAQQFPDLHSELNLSSLELGDSALYFCASSVGAGRETQYFGPGTRLLVL.

This clone was recorded once. The same CDR3 arises from other DNA sequences in this sample as well. The chain has TRBV19 and TRBJ1-5; D ambiguous. This CDR3 has 13 residues. Trimming took off 3 bases at V and 2 bases at J, with 5 bases between the two ends. Germline V gene sequence: CDR1 LNHDA, CDR2 SQIVND (reference sequence). Written as DNA, the CDR3 is TGTGCCAGTAGTATTATTGGCAATCAGCCCCAGCATTTT. Residues: CASSIIGNQPQHF.

This sequence joins TRBV28 and TRBJ1-4, with D hard to call. The CDR3 spans 16 residues. Germline V gene lookup returns CDR1 MDHEN and CDR2 SYDVKM. V was clipped by 7 bases and J by 0 bases, with 15 bases between them. Here the CDR3 reads CASNQQRAPTNEKLFF. CDR3 nucleotide sequence: TGTGCCAGCAATCAGCAGAGGGCCCCAACTAATGAAAAACTGTTTTTT.

The chain uses TRBV28 and TRBJ2-7; weak D call: TRBD2 (6 bases). The CDR3 has 14 residues. The germline V and J ends were trimmed by 8 bases and 3 bases, with 17 bases remaining between them. Germline V CDR1 and CDR2: MDHEN, SYDVKM. The CDR3 DNA reads as TGTGCCAGCCACCAAAGCTCGGGAGTCTACGAGCAGTACTTC. The encoded protein is CASHQSSGVYEQYF.